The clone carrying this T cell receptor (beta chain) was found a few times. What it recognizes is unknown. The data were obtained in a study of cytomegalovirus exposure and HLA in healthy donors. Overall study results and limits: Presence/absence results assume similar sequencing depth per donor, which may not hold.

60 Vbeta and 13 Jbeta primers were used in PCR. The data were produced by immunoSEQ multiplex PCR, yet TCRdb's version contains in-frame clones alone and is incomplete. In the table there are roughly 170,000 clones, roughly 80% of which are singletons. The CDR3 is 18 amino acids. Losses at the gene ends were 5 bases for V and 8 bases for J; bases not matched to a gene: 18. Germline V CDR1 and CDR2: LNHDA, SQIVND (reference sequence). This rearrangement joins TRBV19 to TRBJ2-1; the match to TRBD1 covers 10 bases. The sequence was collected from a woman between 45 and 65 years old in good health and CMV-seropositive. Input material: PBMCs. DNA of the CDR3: TGTGCCAGTAGTCCTCCTTCCTCTACGGGACAGGGGATCCATGAGCAGTTCTTC. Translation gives CASSPPSSTGQGIHEQFF. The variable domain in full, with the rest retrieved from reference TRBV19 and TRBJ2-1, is DGGITQSPKYLFRKEGQNVTLSCEQNLNHDAMYWYRQDPGQGLRLIYYSQIVNDFQKGDIAEGYSVSREKKESFPLTVTSAQKNPTAFYLCASSPPSSTGQGIHEQFFGPGTRLTVL.